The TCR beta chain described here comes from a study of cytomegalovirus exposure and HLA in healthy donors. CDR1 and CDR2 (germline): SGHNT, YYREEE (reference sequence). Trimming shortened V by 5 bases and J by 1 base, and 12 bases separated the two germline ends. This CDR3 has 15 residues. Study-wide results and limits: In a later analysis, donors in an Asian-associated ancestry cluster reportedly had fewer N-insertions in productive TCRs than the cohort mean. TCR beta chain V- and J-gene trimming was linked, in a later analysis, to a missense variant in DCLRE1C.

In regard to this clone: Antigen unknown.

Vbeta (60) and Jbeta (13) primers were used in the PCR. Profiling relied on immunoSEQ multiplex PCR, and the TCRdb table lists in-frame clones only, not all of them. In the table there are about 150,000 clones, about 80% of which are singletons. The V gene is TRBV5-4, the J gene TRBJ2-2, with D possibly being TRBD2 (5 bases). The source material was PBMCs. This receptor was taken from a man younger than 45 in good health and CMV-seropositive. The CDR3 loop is CASSQDLLNTGELFF. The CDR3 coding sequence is TGTGCCAGCAGTCAGGACTTATTGAACACCGGGGAGCTGTTTTTT.